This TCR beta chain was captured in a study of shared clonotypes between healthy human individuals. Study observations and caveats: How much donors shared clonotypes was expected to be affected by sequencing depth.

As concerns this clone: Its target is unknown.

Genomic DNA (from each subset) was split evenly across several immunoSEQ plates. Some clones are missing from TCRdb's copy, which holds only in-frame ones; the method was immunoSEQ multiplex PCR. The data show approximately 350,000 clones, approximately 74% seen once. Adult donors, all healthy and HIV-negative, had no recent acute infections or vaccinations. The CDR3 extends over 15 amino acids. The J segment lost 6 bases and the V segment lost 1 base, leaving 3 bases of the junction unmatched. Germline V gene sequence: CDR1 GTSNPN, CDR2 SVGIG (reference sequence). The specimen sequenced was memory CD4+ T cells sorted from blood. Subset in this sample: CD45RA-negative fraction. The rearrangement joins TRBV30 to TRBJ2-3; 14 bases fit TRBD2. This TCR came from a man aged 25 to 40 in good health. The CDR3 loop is CAWSGLAGGRDTQYF. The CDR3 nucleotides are TGTGCCTGGAGTGGACTAGCGGGAGGGCGGGATACGCAGTATTTT.